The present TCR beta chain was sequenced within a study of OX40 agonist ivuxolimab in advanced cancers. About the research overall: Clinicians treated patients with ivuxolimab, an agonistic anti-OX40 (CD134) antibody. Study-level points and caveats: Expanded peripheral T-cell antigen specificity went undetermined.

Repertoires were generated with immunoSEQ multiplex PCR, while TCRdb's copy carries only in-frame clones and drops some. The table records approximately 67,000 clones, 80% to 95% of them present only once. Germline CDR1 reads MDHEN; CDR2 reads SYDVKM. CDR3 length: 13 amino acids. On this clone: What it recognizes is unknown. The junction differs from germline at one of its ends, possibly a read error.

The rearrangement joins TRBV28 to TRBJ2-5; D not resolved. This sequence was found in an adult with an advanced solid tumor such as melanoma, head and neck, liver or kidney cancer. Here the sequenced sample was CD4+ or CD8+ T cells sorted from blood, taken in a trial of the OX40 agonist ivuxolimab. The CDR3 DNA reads TGTGCCAGCGGTTTCTTGGGGCAAGAGACCCAGTACTTC. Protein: CASGFLGQETQYF.